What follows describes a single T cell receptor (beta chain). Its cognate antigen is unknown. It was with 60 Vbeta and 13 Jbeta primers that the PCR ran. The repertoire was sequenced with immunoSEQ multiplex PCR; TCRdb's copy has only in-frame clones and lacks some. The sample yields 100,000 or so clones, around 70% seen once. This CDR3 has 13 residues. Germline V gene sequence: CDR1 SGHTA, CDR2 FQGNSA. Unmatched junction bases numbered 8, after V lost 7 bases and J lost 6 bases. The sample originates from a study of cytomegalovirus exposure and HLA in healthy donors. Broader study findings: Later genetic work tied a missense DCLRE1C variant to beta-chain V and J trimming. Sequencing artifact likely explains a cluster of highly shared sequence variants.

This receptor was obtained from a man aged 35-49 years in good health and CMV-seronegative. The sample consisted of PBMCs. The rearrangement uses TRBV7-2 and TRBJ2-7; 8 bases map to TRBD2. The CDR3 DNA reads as TGTGCCAGCAAGAACGGACTAGCCGGCGAGCAGTACTTC. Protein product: CASKNGLAGEQYF.